The 23 T cell receptor beta chains below all came from one sample that was sequenced in a study of T and B cells in COVID-19 patients. Each TRB amplification used roughly 220-550 ng of genomic DNA from blood. BIOMED2 TRB-A/B primer pools were used in multiplex TRB PCR. TCRdb used MiXCR to reprocess the multiplex PCR reads, holding one entry per CDR3 protein. The profile covers about 4,100 distinct CDR3 sequences, with about 27% appearing a single time and about 39% taken by the ten largest. The specimen sequenced was blood. Receptor source: a human donor with active COVID-19. The donor label of this sample is uncertain.

The genes are TRBV27 and TRBJ1-6; D is unresolved. The germline V gene has CDR1 MNHEY and CDR2 SMNVEV (reference sequence). Trimming cost V 2 bases and J 0 bases, with 11 bases left between them. The CDR3 runs 17 residues. CDR3 DNA sequence: TGTGCCAGCAGTTTACTGTACACCGACTCCTATAATTCACCCCTCCACTTT. Translated, it gives CASSLLYTDSYNSPLHF.

Sample share makes this clonotype medium-sized. The chain couples TRBV15 to TRBJ2-1; the D is unclear. The CDR3 totals 14 residues. The V gene lost 6 bases and the J gene lost 6 bases, with 15 bases spanning the gap. Germline CDR1 is LNHNV and CDR2 is YYDKDF (reference sequence). The CDR3 protein is CATRGSRPTNEQFF. Here the CDR3 DNA reads TGTGCCACCAGGGGCAGTCGCCCTACCAATGAGCAGTTCTTC.

This clonotype qualifies as medium-sized. The chain combines TRBV27 with TRBJ2-1; 8 bases line up with TRBD2. With V trimmed by 0 bases and J by 10 bases, 8 bases remained unmatched. This CDR3 has 15 amino acids. Germline values: CDR1 MNHEY, CDR2 SMNVEV (reference sequence). CDR3 region: CASSLSNPSSGEQFF. CDR3 nucleotides: TGTGCCAGCAGTTTATCGAACCCCTCTAGCGGGGAGCAGTTCTTC.

The V and J genes are TRBV6-5 and TRBJ1-3; the D gene is possibly TRBD1 (6 bases). This CDR3 contains 17 residues. Trimming pared 5 bases from V and 0 bases from J, leaving 17 bases between. Germline values: CDR1 MNHEY, CDR2 SVGAGI. The CDR3 coding sequence is TGTGCCAGCAGTCCTACCCGGGGGGGGCACTCTGGAAACACCATATATTTT. Its protein is CASSPTRGGHSGNTIYF.

This clonotype has only one observation. The genes are TRBV6-1 and TRBJ1-5; 11 bases fit TRBD1. The V and J ends lost 2 bases and 6 bases, in that order; junction bases with no gene match: 3. The germline gives CDR1 MNHNS, CDR2 SASEGT. The CDR3 is 15 amino acids. CDR3 protein: CASSEFGQGAQPQHF. In DNA, the CDR3 is TGTGCCAGCAGTGAATTCGGACAGGGGGCTCAGCCCCAGCATTTT.

The rearrangement links TRBV21-1 to TRBJ1-1; TRBD1 is taken as the D call from the table, unchecked against the DNA. TRBV21-1 is a listed pseudogene. This CDR3 comprises 14 residues. CDR3 sequence reads: CAGEGGRGNTEAFF. The CDR3 region has the DNA TGTGCCGGAGAGGGGGGCAGAGGGAACACTGAAGCTTTCTTT.

In this sample, this clonotype turned up a few times. The V gene is TRBV5-6, the J gene TRBJ1-4; D possibly corresponds to TRBD1 (5 bases). The germline V gene encodes CDR1 SGHDT and CDR2 YYEEEE. CDR3 length: 15 amino acids. V lost 0 bases and J 7 bases, leaving 13 bases between the germline ends. CDR3 DNA sequence: TGTGCCAGCAGCTTGGCCAGGGTCCTTCCTGAAAAACTGTTTTTT. It translates to CASSLARVLPEKLFF.

This clonotype showed up just a few times. The chain combines TRBV5-1 with TRBJ2-7; D perhaps matches TRBD1 (5 bases). Germline loops: CDR1 SGHRS, CDR2 YFSETQ. The CDR3 is 16 amino acids. The V end lost 0 bases, the J end lost 1 base, and 14 bases lay between the germline ends. The CDR3, as DNA: TGCGCCAGCAGCTTGGATGGGGCAGGGATTTCCTACGAGCAGTACTTC. This encodes CASSLDGAGISYEQYF.

This clonotype qualifies as medium-sized (0.01 to 0.1%). The V and J genes are TRBV19 and TRBJ1-3; unclear D gene. The CDR3 loop spans 17 amino acids. The V gene's germline CDR1 is LNHDA and CDR2 SQIVND (reference sequence). V was pared by 1 base and J by 5 bases, with 18 bases between. The CDR3 DNA is TGTGCCAGTAGTATAGCCCCTGGAGGAACAACTAGAAACACCATATATTTT. Amino acid sequence: CASSIAPGGTTRNTIYF.

This clonotype is categorized as medium-sized (0.01 to 0.1%). The rearrangement uses TRBV29-1 and TRBJ2-5; TRBD1 aligns across 7 bases. CDR1 and CDR2 (germline): SQVTM, ANQGSEA. V lost 7 bases, J lost 2 bases, and 13 bases stayed unmatched. This CDR3 comprises 15 residues. CDR3 protein: CSASYWTGLQETQYF. DNA of the CDR3: TGCAGCGCTTCTTATTGGACAGGACTTCAAGAGACCCAGTACTTC.

By share, this clonotype counts as medium-sized. This chain uses TRBV6-1 with TRBJ2-7; 8 bases fit TRBD1. Trimming removed 5 bases from V and 7 bases from J; junction bases left unmatched: 16. Germline-derived CDR1 and CDR2 are MNHNS and SASEGT. The CDR3 has 16 residues. The CDR3 nucleotides read TGTGCCAGCAGTCCTCTCCGGGGGACAGGTGTGAAAGAGCAGTACTTC. This codes for CASSPLRGTGVKEQYF.

Concerning this clonotype: Just one base apart from a much larger clone, this may be a read error. The V gene is TRBV7-2, the J gene TRBJ1-6; D gene ambiguous. This CDR3 has 15 residues. Germline CDR1 SGHTA, CDR2 FQGNSA. As DNA, the CDR3 is TGTGCCAACAGCTTGGAGCGCGCAGCTAATTCACCCCTCCACTTT. It translates to CANSLERAANSPLHF.

The V call is TRBV15, the J call TRBJ2-7; 7 nucleotides match TRBD1. The junction had 6 bases not matched to a gene; V was cut back by 10 bases and J by 3 bases. This CDR3 is built from 12 residues. In germline, CDR1 is LNHNV, CDR2 YYDKDF (reference sequence). CDR3 bases: TGTGCCAGCAGACGGGACAGCTACGAGCAGTACTTC. Translating gives CASRRDSYEQYF.

This clonotype came up many times. The rearrangement joins TRBV6-1 to TRBJ1-3; TRBD1 agrees at 8 bases. The CDR3 spans 15 residues. Germline V lookup: CDR1 MNHNS, CDR2 SASEGT. V shed 11 bases, J shed 0 bases, and the junction held 9 bases outside the gene matches. The CDR3 region is CAGGGQANSGNTIYF. The CDR3 region has the DNA TGTGCCGGGGGGGGACAGGCGAACTCTGGAAACACCATATATTTT.

The chain has TRBV9 and TRBJ2-1, with 7 bases identical to TRBD2. The CDR3 length is 13 residues. The germline V gene encodes CDR1 SGDLS and CDR2 YYNGEE. Losses at the gene ends were 0 bases for V and 7 bases for J; bases not matched to a gene: 1. The CDR3 protein is CASSVGRGNEQFF. The CDR3 DNA is TGTGCCAGCAGCGTAGGGCGGGGGAATGAGCAGTTCTTC.

The chain uses TRBV6-5 and TRBJ1-6, with 9 nucleotides matching TRBD1. From germline, CDR1 is MNHEY and CDR2 SVGAGI. The CDR3 length is 15 residues. V lost 0 bases to trimming and J lost 7 bases; unmatched junction nucleotides: 1. CDR3 residues: CASSYSTGGNSPLHF. Written as DNA, the CDR3 is TGTGCCAGCAGTTACTCGACAGGGGGAAATTCACCCCTCCACTTT.

This clonotype has only a few counts. The chain uses TRBV14 and TRBJ2-7; D unresolved. The length of the CDR3 is 16 residues. Trimming left V 4 bases short and J 0 bases short, with 16 bases between. CDR1 and CDR2 from the germline V gene are SGHDN and FVKESK. The CDR3 region is CASSPSQTYDSYEQYF. CDR3 in DNA: TGTGCCAGCAGCCCCTCCCAGACCTATGACTCCTACGAGCAGTACTTC.

This clonotype rates as medium-sized (0.01 to 0.1%). This sequence joins TRBV19 and TRBJ1-1; D gene unclear. Germline lookup yields CDR1 LNHDA and CDR2 SQIVND (reference sequence). With 2 bases removed from V and 1 base from J, the gap between germline ends came to 5 bases. This CDR3 has 13 amino acids. The CDR3 spells CASSIYQNTEAFF. In DNA form, the CDR3 reads TGTGCCAGTAGTATATACCAGAACACTGAAGCTTTCTTT.

Note on this clonotype: A much larger clone differs from this one at a single base, so this may be a read error. CDR3 loop: CASSYTGEGRTGELFF. The CDR3 DNA reads as TGTGCCAGCAGTTACACAGGGGAGGGGCGGACCGGGGAGCTGTTTTTT. The genes are TRBV6-6 and TRBJ2-2; D may correspond to TRBD1 or TRBD2 (7 bases each). Germline V CDR1 and CDR2: MNHNY, SVGAGI (reference sequence). The CDR3 spans 16 residues. V was shortened by 2 bases and J by 5 bases, with 15 bases between the two germline ends.

This sequence joins TRBV6-5 and TRBJ1-1; D possibly corresponds to TRBD1 (6 bases). CDR1 MNHEY and CDR2 SVGAGI come from the germline V gene. The CDR3 has 14 amino acids. The germline V and J ends were trimmed by 0 bases and 1 base, with 6 bases remaining between them. The CDR3 bases are TGTGCCAGCAGTTACTCCAGGGGGAACACTGAAGCTTTCTTT. Its protein is CASSYSRGNTEAFF.

By proportion, this clonotype is medium-sized. The genes are TRBV6-5 and TRBJ2-2; 9 positions match TRBD1. J lost 5 bases, V lost 5 bases, and 6 bases had no gene match. The CDR3 has 15 amino acids. In germline, CDR1 is MNHEY, CDR2 SVGAGI. This CDR3 reads CASSEGTGRTGELFF. The CDR3 DNA is TGTGCCAGCAGTGAGGGGACAGGGCGGACCGGGGAGCTGTTTTTT.

The count of this clonotype is one. The chain has TRBV6-5 and TRBJ1-6, with 8 bases aligning to TRBD1. The germline gives CDR1 MNHEY, CDR2 SVGAGI. V shed 8 bases, J shed 6 bases, and the junction held 9 bases outside the gene matches. The CDR3 is 15 amino acids. The CDR3 DNA reads as TGTGCCAGCGGCCGGGGGGGACAGGTTAATTCACCCCTCCACTTT. This translates into CASGRGGQVNSPLHF.

This clonotype is deemed medium-sized (0.01 to 0.1%). The rearrangement uses TRBV27 and TRBJ2-7; D is possibly TRBD1 (5 bases). The CDR3 has 13 residues. Trimming shortened V by 6 bases and J by 1 base, and 10 bases separated the two germline ends. Germline assignment: CDR1 MNHEY and CDR2 SMNVEV (reference sequence). The CDR3 loop reads CASRLQGSYEQYF. As DNA, the CDR3 is TGTGCCAGCAGACTTCAGGGATCCTACGAGCAGTACTTC.